One and the same sample provided the 3 T cell receptor beta chains below, sequenced in a study of cytomegalovirus exposure and HLA in healthy donors. The PCR contained 60 Vbeta and 13 Jbeta primers. The protocol was immunoSEQ multiplex PCR, while the TCRdb copy is restricted to in-frame clones and leaves out a portion. This sample has about 120,000 clones, with around 86% found just once. Sequenced material: PBMCs. These receptors were obtained from a woman aged 25 to 39 in good health and CMV-seronegative.

On this clone itself: Other DNA sequences of this sample code for an identical CDR3. The rearrangement joins TRBV18 to TRBJ1-1; D ambiguous. Trimming removed 3 bases from V and 3 bases from J, with 5 bases in between. Looked up from germline, CDR1 is KGHSH and CDR2 is LQKENI. CDR3 length equals 12 residues. The CDR3 reads CASSPRDTEAFF. As DNA, the CDR3 is TGTGCCAGCTCACCCCGGGACACTGAAGCTTTCTTT.

This clone came up a few times. One junction end does not reproduce the germline sequence, and a read error may be involved. CDR3 in amino acids: CACRATQYF. CDR3 in DNA: TGTGCCTGCAGGGCTACGCAGTATTTT. The chain carries TRBV9 and TRBJ2-3, with a possible D match to TRBD1 (5 bases). CDR3 size: 9 residues. Germline V gene sequence: CDR1 SGDLS, CDR2 YYNGEE. Filled out from reference TRBV9 and TRBJ2-3, the complete variable domain reads DSGVTQTPKHLITATGQRVTLRCSPRSGDLSVYWYQQSLDQGLQFLIQYYNGEERAKGNILERFSAQQFPDLHSELNLSSLELGDSALYFCACRATQYFGPGTRLTVL.

CDR3 protein: CASRAGRTTDTQYF. Here the CDR3 DNA reads TGTGCCAGCCGAGCGGGACGTACTACAGATACGCAGTATTTT. This sequence joins TRBV2 and TRBJ2-3; TRBD2 aligns across 7 bases. The CDR3 length is 14 residues. CDR1 is SNHLY, CDR2 FYNNEI, per germline. V shed 8 bases and J 3 bases; nucleotides not matched to a gene: 8.